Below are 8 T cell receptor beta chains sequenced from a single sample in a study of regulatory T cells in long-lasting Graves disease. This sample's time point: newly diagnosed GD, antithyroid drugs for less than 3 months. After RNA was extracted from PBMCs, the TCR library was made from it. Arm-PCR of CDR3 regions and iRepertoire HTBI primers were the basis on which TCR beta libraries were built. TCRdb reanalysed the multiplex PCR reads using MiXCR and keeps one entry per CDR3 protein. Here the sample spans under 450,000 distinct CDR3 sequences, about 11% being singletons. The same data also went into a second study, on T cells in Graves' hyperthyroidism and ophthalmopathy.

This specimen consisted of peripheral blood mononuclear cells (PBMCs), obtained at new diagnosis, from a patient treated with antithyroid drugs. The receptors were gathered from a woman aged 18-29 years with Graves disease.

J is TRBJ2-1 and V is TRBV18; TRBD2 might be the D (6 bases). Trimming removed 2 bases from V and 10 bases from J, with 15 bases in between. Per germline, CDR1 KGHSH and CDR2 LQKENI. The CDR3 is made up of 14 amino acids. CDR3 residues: CASSPGAEGGEQFF. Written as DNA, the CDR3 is TGTGCCAGCTCACCAGGCGCTGAGGGAGGCGAGCAGTTCTTC.

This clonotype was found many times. CDR3 bases: TGCAGTGCCTCCGATTTTCAGGGGGCGAGAACTGAAGCTTTCTTT. Protein product: CSASDFQGARTEAFF. The chain joins TRBV20-1 to TRBJ1-1, with 8 bases identical to TRBD1. CDR1 is DFQATT, CDR2 SNEGSKA, per germline (reference sequence). V gave up 6 bases and J gave up 5 bases; unmatched junction bases: 14. This CDR3 has 15 amino acids.

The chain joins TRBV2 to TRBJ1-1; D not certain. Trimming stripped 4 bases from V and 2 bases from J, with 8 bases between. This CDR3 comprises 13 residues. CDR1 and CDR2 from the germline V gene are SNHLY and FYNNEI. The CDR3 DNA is TGTGCCAGCAGTGGCGGTTTCAACACTGAAGCTTTCTTT. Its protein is CASSGGFNTEAFF. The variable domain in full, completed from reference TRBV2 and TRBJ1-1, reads EPEVTQTPSHQVTQMGQEVILRCVPISNHLYFYWYRQILGQKVEFLVSFYNNEISEKSEIFDDQFSVERPDGSNFTLKIRSTKLEDSAMYFCASSGGFNTEAFFGQGTRLTVV.

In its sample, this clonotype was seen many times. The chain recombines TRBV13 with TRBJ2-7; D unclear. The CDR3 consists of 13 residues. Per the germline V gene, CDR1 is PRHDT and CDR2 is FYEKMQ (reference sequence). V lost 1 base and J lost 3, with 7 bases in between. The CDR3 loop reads CASSLELHYEQYF. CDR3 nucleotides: TGTGCCAGCAGCTTAGAACTACACTACGAGCAGTACTTC.

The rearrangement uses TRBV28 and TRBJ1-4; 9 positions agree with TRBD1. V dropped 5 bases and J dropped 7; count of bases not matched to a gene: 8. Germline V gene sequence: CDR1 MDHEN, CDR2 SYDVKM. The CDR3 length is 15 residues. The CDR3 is CASSPRTGVGEKLFF. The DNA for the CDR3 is TGTGCCAGCAGTCCCCGGACAGGGGTGGGTGAAAAACTGTTTTTT.

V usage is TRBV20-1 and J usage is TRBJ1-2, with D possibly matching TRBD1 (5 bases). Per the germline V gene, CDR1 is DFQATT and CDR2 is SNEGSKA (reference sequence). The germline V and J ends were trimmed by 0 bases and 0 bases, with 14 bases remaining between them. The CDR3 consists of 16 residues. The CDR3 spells CSARDTPPGANYGYTF. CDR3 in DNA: TGCAGTGCTAGAGATACCCCCCCGGGGGCTAACTATGGCTACACCTTC.

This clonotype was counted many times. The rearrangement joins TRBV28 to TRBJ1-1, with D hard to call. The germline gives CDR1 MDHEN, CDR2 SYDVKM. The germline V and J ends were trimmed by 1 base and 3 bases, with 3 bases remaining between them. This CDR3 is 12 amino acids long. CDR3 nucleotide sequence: TGTGCCAGCAGTTTATATGACACTGAAGCTTTCTTT. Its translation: CASSLYDTEAFF.

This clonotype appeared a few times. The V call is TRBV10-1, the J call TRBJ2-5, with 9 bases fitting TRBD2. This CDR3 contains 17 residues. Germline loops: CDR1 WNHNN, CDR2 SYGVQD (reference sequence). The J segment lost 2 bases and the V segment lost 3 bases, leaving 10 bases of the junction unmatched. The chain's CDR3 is CASSDTIAGVSQETQYF. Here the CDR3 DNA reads TGCGCCAGCAGTGATACCATAGCGGGAGTGTCACAAGAGACCCAGTACTTC.